Below are 16 T cell receptor beta chains sequenced from a single sample in a study of low-dose radiotherapy and immunotherapy resistance in tumors. For amplifying TCRs, the PCR ran for 20 to 25 cycles with Phusion, which was used together with a constant-region primer and the adapter on the V primers. TCRdb analysed the reads with MiXCR anew, one entry per CDR3 protein. In the table there are roughly 50,000 distinct CDR3 sequences, approximately 33% of which are singletons. Regarding time point: after trial treatment. As to treatment: LDRT plus nivolumab, ipilimumab, low-dose cyclophosphamide and aspirin (RACIN trial). Sequenced here: PBMCs, sampled after low-dose radiotherapy plus immunotherapy. The receptors shown here come from a male donor with rectosigmoid adenocarcinoma.

About this clonotype: It is likely a read error: a sequence one base away is far more abundant. The chain has TRBV6-1 and TRBJ2-1, with D hard to call. The V gene's germline CDR1 is MNHNS and CDR2 SASEGT. V was pared by 8 bases and J by 7 bases, with 21 bases between. The CDR3 is made up of 15 amino acids. As DNA, the CDR3 is TGTGCCAGCGGTTACTCGAACATATTGGGTAATGAGCAGTTCTTC. It codes for CASGYSNILGNEQFF.

In its sample, this clonotype was seen many times. V is TRBV13 and J is TRBJ2-7, with D perhaps matching TRBD2 (6 bases). In germline, CDR1 is PRHDT, CDR2 FYEKMQ (reference sequence). The V gene lost 5 bases and the J gene lost 6 bases, with 20 bases spanning the gap. The CDR3 loop spans 15 amino acids. The DNA of the CDR3 is TGTGCCAGCAGCAGGCTAGCGCCGCCCGGGGGCGAGCAGTACTTC. Amino acid sequence: CASSRLAPPGGEQYF.

This clonotype occurred a few times. A read error is likely here: a far larger clone is one base away. V and J are TRBV4-1 and TRBJ2-1; 9 bases match TRBD2. Germline CDR1 is MGHRA and CDR2 is YSYEKL. This CDR3 is built from 18 residues. CDR3 region: CASSPDGGLAGNFNGQFF. DNA of the CDR3: TGTGCCAGCAGCCCGGACGGAGGGCTAGCGGGAAACTTCAATGGGCAGTTCTTC.

There are a few counts of this clonotype. The gene calls are TRBV9 and TRBJ2-1, with no clear D. CDR1 and CDR2 from the germline V gene are SGDLS and YYNGEE. V was pared by 0 bases and J by 3 bases, with 10 bases between. The length of the CDR3 is 15 residues. The chain's CDR3 is CASSVGAENYNEQFF. CDR3 DNA sequence: TGTGCCAGCAGCGTAGGCGCCGAGAACTACAATGAGCAGTTCTTC.

This clonotype has at least ten counts. V is TRBV6-2 or TRBV6-3 and J is TRBJ2-4; TRBD1 aligns across 8 bases. This CDR3 has 14 residues. The trim removed 5 bases at V and 6 bases at J, leaving 6 bases unmatched. Germline V gene lookup returns CDR1 MNHEY and CDR2 SVGEGT. In DNA form, the CDR3 reads TGTGCCAGCAGTGGATACGACAGGGGAAACATTCAGTACTTC. Translation: CASSGYDRGNIQYF.

V usage is TRBV28 and J usage is TRBJ1-4, with TRBD1 matching over 10 bases. This CDR3 is built from 14 residues. V shed 5 bases, J shed 8 bases, and the junction held 5 bases outside the gene matches. CDR1 and CDR2 (germline): MDHEN, SYDVKM. The CDR3 loop is CASSPGTGEEKLFF. The CDR3, as DNA: TGTGCCAGCAGTCCGGGGACAGGGGAAGAAAAACTGTTTTTT. The full variable domain, completed using reference TRBV28 and TRBJ1-4, is DVKVTQSSRYLVKRTGEKVFLECVQDMDHENMFWYRQDPGLGLRLIYFSYDVKMKEKGDIPEGYSVSREKKERFSLILESASTNQTSMYLCASSPGTGEEKLFFGSGTQLSVL.

This clonotype is termed medium-sized. V usage is TRBV28 and J usage is TRBJ1-2; D gene unclear. CDR3 length equals 14 residues. Germline CDR1 and CDR2: MDHEN and SYDVKM. Trimming removed 4 bases at V and 5 bases at J, with 14 bases between. The CDR3 spells CASSSDWAGYGYTF. CDR3 nucleotides: TGTGCCAGCAGTTCGGACTGGGCTGGTTATGGCTACACCTTC.

This clonotype was seen ten or more times. The chain links TRBV15 to TRBJ1-1; possibly TRBD1 for D (5 bases). From germline, CDR1 is LNHNV and CDR2 YYDKDF (reference sequence). The CDR3 sequence is 14 residues long. V shed 0 bases and J shed 3 bases, with 8 bases lying between them. Here the CDR3 DNA reads TGTGCCACCAGCAGAGATCGGGGGTACACTGAAGCTTTCTTT. This translates into CATSRDRGYTEAFF.

This clonotype was seen repeatedly, ten times or more. The chain combines TRBV24-1 with TRBJ2-7, with 9 bases lining up with TRBD1. Germline loops: CDR1 KGHDR, CDR2 SFDVKD. The CDR3 length is 15 residues. V gave up 2 bases and J gave up 2 bases; unmatched junction bases: 3. CDR3 sequence reads: CATSDSQGAAYEQYF. As DNA, the CDR3 is TGTGCCACCAGTGATTCACAGGGGGCGGCCTACGAGCAGTACTTC.

This clonotype was counted at least ten times. The V gene is TRBV11-2, the J gene TRBJ2-3, with a tentative D call TRBD1 (5 bases). Trimming left V 4 bases short and J 0 bases short, with 11 bases between. Germline CDR1 and CDR2: SGHAT and FQNNGV. CDR3 length: 15 residues. CDR3 amino acids: CASSSRAVSTDTQYF. CDR3 bases: TGTGCCAGCAGCTCCAGGGCCGTTAGCACAGATACGCAGTATTTT.

This clonotype appeared many times. The rearrangement joins TRBV9 to TRBJ2-4; D assignment may be TRBD1 or TRBD2 (6 bases each). V was trimmed by 6 bases and J by 5 bases, leaving 15 bases between them. Germline values: CDR1 SGDLS, CDR2 YYNGEE. CDR3 length: 14 residues. The CDR3 DNA is TGTGCCAGCATGAGGGGGGAAGGGCAAAACATTCAGTACTTC. It is translated as CASMRGEGQNIQYF. Full variable domain (outside the CDR3, taken from reference TRBV9 and TRBJ2-4): DSGVTQTPKHLITATGQRVTLRCSPRSGDLSVYWYQQSLDQGLQFLIQYYNGEERAKGNILERFSAQQFPDLHSELNLSSLELGDSALYFCASMRGEGQNIQYFGAGTRLSVL.

J is TRBJ2-7 and V is TRBV28; TRBD2 matches 8 bases. The CDR3 covers 19 residues. Germline V gives CDR1 MDHEN, CDR2 SYDVKM. The ends lost 1 base at V and 2 bases at J; junction bases unmatched: 16. The CDR3 loop is CASSLSLAGTRPHTYEQYF. CDR3 bases: TGTGCCAGCAGTTTATCGCTGGCCGGGACTAGACCTCACACCTACGAGCAGTACTTC.

The sample holds a few counts of this clonotype. The rearrangement links TRBV29-1 to TRBJ2-3, with D perhaps TRBD1 or TRBD2 (5 bases each). V shed 6 bases and J shed 6 bases, with 13 bases lying between them. This CDR3 is 12 amino acids long. Germline assignment: CDR1 SQVTM and CDR2 ANQGSEA. Here the CDR3 reads CSVARDLDTQYF. CDR3 nucleotide sequence: TGCAGCGTCGCCCGGGACCTGGATACGCAGTATTTT.

The genes are TRBV9 and TRBJ2-3; D is undetermined. Germline CDR1 is SGDLS and CDR2 is YYNGEE. This CDR3 spans 14 amino acids. V lost 0 bases and J 0 bases, leaving 5 bases between the germline ends. CDR3 region: CASSVEESTDTQYF. The CDR3 DNA sequence: TGTGCCAGCAGCGTAGAGGAAAGCACAGATACGCAGTATTTT.

V is TRBV7-8 and J is TRBJ2-1, with TRBD2 as a possible D gene (5 bases). This CDR3 has 12 residues. With 4 bases removed from V and 12 bases from J, the gap between germline ends came to 13 bases. CDR1 and CDR2 (germline): SGHVS, FQNEAQ. The CDR3 region is CASSSTTWGQFF. The DNA for the CDR3 is TGTGCCAGCAGCTCGACTACTTGGGGGCAGTTCTTC.

This clonotype has a count of ten or more. This chain joins TRBV29-1 and TRBJ1-4, with unresolved D. The V gene's germline CDR1 is SQVTM and CDR2 ANQGSEA. The V end was cut by 0 bases, the J end by 13 bases, with 12 bases between. The CDR3 runs 12 residues. CDR3 in amino acids: CSVEEQGSILFF. CDR3 bases: TGCAGCGTTGAAGAACAAGGGTCTATACTGTTTTTT.